The 10 T cell receptor beta chains given below trace back to one sample, sequenced in a study of control samples from healthy donors and cancer patients. Data came from immunoSEQ multiplex PCR; TCRdb stores just in-frame clones and leaves some out. The sample yields about 41,000 clones, about 94% seen once. Sequenced: blood. The receptors shown here come from a man in his 60s in good health.

The chain recombines TRBV4-2 with TRBJ2-7, with D perhaps being TRBD1 or TRBD2 (5 bases each). Per germline, CDR1 LGHNA and CDR2 YNFKEQ. Trimming pared 0 bases from V and 4 bases from J, leaving 16 bases between. The CDR3 has 16 residues. The CDR3 protein is CASSQERGAFGYEQYF. CDR3 nucleotides: TGTGCCAGCAGCCAAGAAAGAGGGGCGTTCGGGTACGAGCAGTACTTC.

The J gene is TRBJ2-1, the V gene TRBV18; D may be TRBD1 (6 bases). V was cut by 2 bases and J by 6 bases, with 17 bases left in between. Looked up from germline, CDR1 is KGHSH and CDR2 is LQKENI. The CDR3 has 16 amino acids. The CDR3 loop reads CASSPTTQGNINEQFF. Here the CDR3 DNA reads TGTGCCAGCTCACCAACGACACAGGGTAACATCAATGAGCAGTTCTTC. Full variable domain (rest looked up from reference TRBV18 and TRBJ2-1): NAGVMQNPRHLVRRRGQEARLRCSPMKGHSHVYWYRQLPEEGLKFMVYLQKENIIDESGMPKERFSAEFPKEGPSILRIQQVVRGDSAAYFCASSPTTQGNINEQFFGPGTRLTVL.

The rearrangement links TRBV25-1 to TRBJ2-7; D is uncertain. Trimming shortened V by 1 base and J by 4 bases, and 11 bases separated the two germline ends. CDR3 length equals 14 residues. Germline V gene sequence: CDR1 MGHDK, CDR2 SYGVNS. In nucleotides, the CDR3 is TGTGCCAGCAGTGAATTCGGCACACTTTACGAGCAGTACTTC. Its protein is CASSEFGTLYEQYF.

The V and J genes are TRBV6-4 and TRBJ2-7; tentatively, D is TRBD2 (5 bases). The CDR3 length is 13 residues. CDR1 is MRHNA and CDR2 is SNTAGT in the germline V gene. Trimming stripped 0 bases from V and 3 bases from J, with 6 bases between. CDR3 amino acids: CASSDSAGYEQYF. In DNA form, the CDR3 reads TGTGCCAGCAGTGACTCGGCGGGCTACGAGCAGTACTTC.

The chain combines TRBV4-1 with TRBJ2-7, with 9 positions matching TRBD2. Germline trimming cut 4 bases from V and 1 base from J; bases unmatched to any gene: 17. Germline CDR1 reads MGHRA; CDR2 reads YSYEKL. The CDR3 has 19 amino acids. CDR3 in amino acids: CASSPLNLMTSGRSYEQYF. In DNA form, the CDR3 reads TGCGCCAGCAGCCCCCTAAATCTCATGACTAGCGGAAGGTCCTACGAGCAGTACTTC.

The V gene is TRBV2, the J gene TRBJ1-2; D possibly corresponds to TRBD1 (5 bases). Trimming took off 5 bases at V and 4 bases at J, with 20 bases between the two ends. The germline V gene has CDR1 SNHLY and CDR2 FYNNEI. This CDR3 region has 16 residues. This CDR3 is CASSFAWTTDLYGYTF. The CDR3 DNA sequence: TGTGCCAGCAGTTTTGCGTGGACAACCGACCTCTATGGCTACACCTTC.

V usage is TRBV19 and J usage is TRBJ1-3, with D possibly matching TRBD1 (5 bases). CDR3 size: 16 residues. Germline CDR1 LNHDA, CDR2 SQIVND (reference sequence). Trimming removed 5 bases at V and 4 bases at J, with 18 bases between. For the CDR3, the DNA is TGTGCCAGTAGTCTGAACGGAGGGGACGTCGGAAACACCATATATTTT. Translating it yields CASSLNGGDVGNTIYF.

This chain connects TRBV6-6 to TRBJ2-3; D gene unclear. The CDR3 extends over 12 amino acids. Trimming pared 0 bases from V and 5 bases from J, leaving 3 bases between. Germline CDR1 and CDR2: MNHNY and SVGAGI (reference sequence). The CDR3 coding sequence is TGTGCCAGCAGTTACTCTGTAGATACGCAGTATTTT. Its translation is CASSYSVDTQYF.

The chain couples TRBV11-3 to TRBJ2-5, with 8 positions matching TRBD1. Unmatched junction bases numbered 6, after V lost 0 bases and J lost 3 bases. CDR1 SGHNT and CDR2 YENEEA come from the germline V gene. This CDR3 contains 16 residues. CDR3: CASSLEGGQVEETQYF. The CDR3 DNA follows: TGTGCCAGCAGCTTAGAGGGGGGACAGGTGGAAGAGACCCAGTACTTC.

J is TRBJ2-3 and V is TRBV19; D is uncertain. The CDR3 totals 12 residues. V shed 4 bases and J shed 5 bases, with 7 bases lying between them. Germline lookup yields CDR1 LNHDA and CDR2 SQIVND (reference sequence). The CDR3 DNA reads TGTGCCAGTAGTAGTCAAAGAGATACGCAGTATTTT. It encodes CASSSQRDTQYF.